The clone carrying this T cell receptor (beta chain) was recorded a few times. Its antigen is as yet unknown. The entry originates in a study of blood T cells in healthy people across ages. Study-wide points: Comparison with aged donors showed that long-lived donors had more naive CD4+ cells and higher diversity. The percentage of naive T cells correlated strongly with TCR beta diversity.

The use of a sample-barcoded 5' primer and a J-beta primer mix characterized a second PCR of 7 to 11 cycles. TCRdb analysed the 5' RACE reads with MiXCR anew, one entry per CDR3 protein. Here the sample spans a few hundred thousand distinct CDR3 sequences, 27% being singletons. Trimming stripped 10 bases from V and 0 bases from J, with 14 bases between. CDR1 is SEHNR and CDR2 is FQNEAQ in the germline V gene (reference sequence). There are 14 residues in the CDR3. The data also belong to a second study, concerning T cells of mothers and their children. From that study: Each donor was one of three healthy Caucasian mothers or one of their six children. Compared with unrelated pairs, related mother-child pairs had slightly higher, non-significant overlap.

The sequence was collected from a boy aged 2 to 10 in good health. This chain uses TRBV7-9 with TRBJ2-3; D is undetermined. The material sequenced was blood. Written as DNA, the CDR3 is TGTGCCATCCTAGAGGATTCTAGCACAGATACGCAGTATTTT. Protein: CAILEDSSTDTQYF.